This T cell receptor (beta chain) originates from a study of blood T cell repertoires in COVID-19. Study background: Sources were T cells, B-cell-depleted T cells, or PBMCs; the material itself was cDNA or gDNA.

As originally analysed: Estimates of nucleated cell counts were drawn from the amplification of reference gene primers. Sequencing used immunoSEQ multiplex PCR; TCRdb keeps in-frame clones, though not all of them. The DNA was the basis for D and trimming; V, J and clone size are from that table. The sample carries about 70,000 clones, roughly 80% recorded once. The junction had 3 bases not matched to a gene; V was cut back by 0 bases and J by 3 bases. Per the germline V gene, CDR1 is SGHRS and CDR2 is YFSETQ. CDR3 length: 15 residues. This clone has just one count. The source of this sequence is a man between 65 and 79 years old who had recovered from COVID-19. V and J are TRBV5-1 and TRBJ2-7; the match to TRBD2 covers 10 bases. The sequencing sample was made of peripheral blood. The CDR3 bases are TGCGCCAGCAGCTTGGAGGCTAGCGGGAGCTACGAGCAGTACTTC. Residues: CASSLEASGSYEQYF.